The rows below give T cell receptor beta chains drawn from one sample of a study of T cells after yellow fever vaccination. TCRdb called the 5' RACE reads again in MiXCR, with one record for every CDR3 protein. In the table there are a few hundred thousand distinct CDR3 sequences, about 7.8% of which are singletons. Sequencing used PBMCs, obtained roughly 46 days after the first yellow fever vaccination. The receptors come from a man younger than 35 who received the YFV17D yellow fever vaccine. CDR3s include the opening cysteine and the closing phenylalanine or tryptophan. Fields, in order: V gene, J gene, D gene, clone size, CDR3 DNA, CDR3 protein. D genes are given only for firm matches. A row's size may be missing; if present it is once, few, many or a size class.

>TRBV6-2/TRBV6-3|TRBJ2-1|NA|NA
TGTGCCAGCGGGCCCTTCTCCTACAATGAGCAGTTCTTC
CASGPFSYNEQFF
>TRBV21-1|TRBJ2-4|NA|NA
TGTGCCACTATTATGAGGGGGATGAACATTCAGTACTTC
CATIMRGMNIQYF
>TRBV12-3/TRBV12-4|TRBJ2-4|TRBD2|many
TGTGCCAGCAGTTTACGGGGGGGGGGAAACATTCAGTACTTC
CASSLRGGGNIQYF
>TRBV4-2|TRBJ2-6|NA|NA
TGTGCCAGCAGCCAAAACGAGAGGGCTGGGGCCAACGTCCTGACTTTC
CASSQNERAGANVLTF
>TRBV5-1|TRBJ2-2|TRBD2|few
TGCGCCAGCAGGGAGGGACTAGCGGTTCCCGGGGAGCTGTTTTTT
CASREGLAVPGELFF
>TRBV5-4|TRBJ1-2|TRBD1|NA
TGTGCCAGCAGCTTGGACGGGACAGGGACTTTTGGGTATGGCTACACCTTC
CASSLDGTGTFGYGYTF
>TRBV2|TRBJ1-1|NA|NA
TGTGCCAGCAGTACACCGCCCACCTCCACTGAAGCTTTCTTT
CASSTPPTSTEAFF
>TRBV20-1|TRBJ2-1|NA|NA
TGCTGTGCTAGAGATGGGTCGGCAAGCTCCTACAATGAGCAGTTCTTC
CCARDGSASSYNEQFF
>TRBV5-1|TRBJ2-3|NA|NA
TGCGCCAGCAGCCTACAGGGATCCGGCACAGATACGCAGTATTTT
CASSLQGSGTDTQYF
>TRBV7-9|TRBJ2-1|TRBD2|few
TGTGCCAGCAGCGATCTCCTAGCGGGGGGTTTATACAATGAGCAGTTCTTC
CASSDLLAGGLYNEQFF
>TRBV7-6|TRBJ1-1|NA|many
TGTGCCAGCAGCTTAAGGGCCAACACTGAAGCTTTCTTT
CASSLRANTEAFF
>TRBV6-1|TRBJ1-2|NA|NA
TGTGCCAGCAAGGAGGCAGGGGACGCTAACTATGGCTACACCTTC
CASKEAGDANYGYTF
>TRBV28|TRBJ1-5|TRBD1|few
TGTGCCAGCATATCTTCAGGGGGGATGTTGACCCAGCATTTT
CASISSGGMLTQHF
>TRBV30|TRBJ2-2|TRBD2|NA
TGTGCCTGGAGTGTAGCAGCGGGGGGGCCGGACGGGGAGCTGTTTTTT
CAWSVAAGGPDGELFF
>TRBV10-3|TRBJ1-1|TRBD1|NA
TGTGCCATCAGTGGACAGGGGAACACTGAAGCTTTCTTT
CAISGQGNTEAFF
>TRBV7-2|TRBJ2-7|TRBD1|NA
TGTGCCAGCAGGCAGACAGGGTCCTACGAGCAGTACTTC
CASRQTGSYEQYF
>TRBV6-5|TRBJ1-5|NA|NA
TGTGCCAGCAGTTGGAGTTCTATGGGACAGCCCCAGCATTTT
CASSWSSMGQPQHF
>TRBV5-1|TRBJ2-3|TRBD2|few
TGCGCCAGCAGCCTGGGACTAGCGGGGGTCTATGAAGATACGCAGTATTTT
CASSLGLAGVYEDTQYF
>TRBV4-1|TRBJ2-7|TRBD2|few
TGCGCCAGCAGCGCACAAGGGGAGGGGATCTACGAGCAGTACTTC
CASSAQGEGIYEQYF
>TRBV12-3/TRBV12-4|TRBJ1-5|NA|few
TGTGCCAGCAGTTTAGGGTTTGGGCCGAGAGGCAATCAGCCCCAGCATTTT
CASSLGFGPRGNQPQHF
>TRBV7-9|TRBJ2-7|NA|few
TGTGCCAGCAGCCCCGGGACACCCGGAGATGAGTACTTC
CASSPGTPGDEYF
>TRBV7-3|TRBJ2-1|TRBD1|few
TGTGCCAGCAGCTTCGACAGGGGGCAGAAGCAGTTCTTC
CASSFDRGQKQFF
>TRBV11-2|TRBJ2-7|NA|many
TGTGCCAGCAGCTCCGGAACACTATACGAGCAGTACTTC
CASSSGTLYEQYF
>TRBV7-2|TRBJ1-1|TRBD1|NA
TGTGCCAGCAGCTTTTTCAGGGGGCGGGACACTGAAGCTTTCTTT
CASSFFRGRDTEAFF
>TRBV9|TRBJ1-6|NA|many
TGTGCCAGCAGCCGGGCAGACAGCTCCTATAATTCACCCCTCCACTTT
CASSRADSSYNSPLHF
>TRBV5-5|TRBJ1-1|NA|many
TGTGCCAGCAGCTTGTGGGACACGAACACTGAAGCTTTCTTT
CASSLWDTNTEAFF
>TRBV15|TRBJ2-5|NA|NA
TGTGCCACCAGCAGACGGGGTAGGGAAGAGACCCAGTACTTC
CATSRRGREETQYF
>TRBV27|TRBJ2-5|TRBD1|NA
TGTGCCAGCAGGCGGGACAGGGGAGGCCAAGAGACCCAGTACTTC
CASRRDRGGQETQYF
>TRBV5-1|TRBJ2-1|TRBD2|NA
TGCGCCAGCAGCTTGGTATTGTCCCGGGGGGGATACAATGAGCAGTTCTTC
CASSLVLSRGGYNEQFF
>TRBV11-2|TRBJ2-7|NA|few
TGTGCCAGCAGCTTAGTGGGACAACCCTACGAGCAGTACTTC
CASSLVGQPYEQYF
>TRBV7-2|TRBJ1-1|NA|NA
TGTGCCAGCAGCTCGACCAGGGGGAACACTGAAGCTTTCTTT
CASSSTRGNTEAFF
>TRBV4-1|TRBJ1-2|NA|many
TGCGCCAGCAGCCAAGCAGGGTCCTATGGCTACACCTTC
CASSQAGSYGYTF
>TRBV6-2/TRBV6-3|TRBJ1-1|NA|many
TGTGCCAGCAGTTACAGCGTCCCTGAAGCTTTCTTT
CASSYSVPEAFF
>TRBV7-9|TRBJ2-5|NA|NA
TGTGCCAGCAGCTTGGTGTCAGGGATAGAGACCCAGTACTTC
CASSLVSGIETQYF
>TRBV3-1|TRBJ2-5|NA|NA
TGTGCCAGCGGCTCCACCCCCGATTCGCGGGGCCAAGAGACCCAGTACTTC
CASGSTPDSRGQETQYF
>TRBV7-3|TRBJ2-3|NA|few
TGTGCCAGCAGCGGGGGGGCCACAGATACGCAGTATTTT
CASSGGATDTQYF
>TRBV5-1|TRBJ2-2|TRBD1|NA
TGCGCCAGCAGCTTGGAGGACAGGGGGCTGTCCGGGGAGCTGTTTTTT
CASSLEDRGLSGELFF
>TRBV11-2|TRBJ2-2|TRBD2|few
TGTGCCAGCAGCCCCCTCGGGTTAGCGGGGTTCGGGGAGCTGTTTTTT
CASSPLGLAGFGELFF
>TRBV7-9|TRBJ1-1|NA|few
TGTGCCAGCAGCTTAGAAACGAACACTGAAGCTTTCTTT
CASSLETNTEAFF
>TRBV19|TRBJ1-5|TRBD1|NA
TGTGCCAGTAGTATAGAGACAGGGTATGGGAATCAGCCCCAGCATTTT
CASSIETGYGNQPQHF
>TRBV12-5|TRBJ2-3|NA|few
TGTGCTAGTGTGCCGGGGACGACCACAGATACGCAGTATTTT
CASVPGTTTDTQYF
>TRBV10-2|TRBJ1-1|NA|NA
TGCGCCAGCAGTGGTTGGACAAACACTGAAGCTTTCTTT
CASSGWTNTEAFF
>TRBV7-9|TRBJ1-4|NA|few
TGTGCCAGCAGCGACCGGAACAGCCAGCAATATAATGAAAAACTGTTTTTT
CASSDRNSQQYNEKLFF
>TRBV7-2|TRBJ2-1|NA|few
TGTGCCAGCAGCCAACTCGGGGGAAGCTCCTACAATGAGCAGTTCTTC
CASSQLGGSSYNEQFF
>TRBV20-1|TRBJ1-1|NA|few
TGCAGTGCTAAGGAGAATGGTGAAGCTTTCTTT
CSAKENGEAFF
>TRBV5-1|TRBJ1-4|NA|NA
TGCGCCAGCAGCTTGGAGGATGCAGCGGTTGAAAAACTGTTTTTT
CASSLEDAAVEKLFF
>TRBV5-1|TRBJ1-1|TRBD1|few
TGCGCCAGCAGGGGGGACAGGGCGGACACTGAAGCTTTCTTT
CASRGDRADTEAFF
>TRBV7-2|TRBJ2-7|TRBD2|NA
TGTGCCAGCAGCCCCAACGCTTATAGCGGGGGACCCTACGAGCAGTACTTC
CASSPNAYSGGPYEQYF
>TRBV9|TRBJ2-1|NA|few
TGTGCCAGCAGCGTAGGAACGGATGAGCAGTTCTTC
CASSVGTDEQFF
>TRBV6-6|TRBJ2-5|NA|NA
TGTGCCTTGGGGAGGCCCCAAGAGACCCAGTACTTC
CALGRPQETQYF
>TRBV11-2|TRBJ2-3|TRBD2|NA
TGTGCCAGCAGCGTTCAGACGGGACTAGCGGGGGGGGCAGATACGCAGTATTTT
CASSVQTGLAGGADTQYF
>TRBV7-9|TRBJ1-2|NA|few
TGTGCCAGCAGCTTAGTGGCCCAAAACTATGGCTACACCTTC
CASSLVAQNYGYTF
>TRBV3-1|TRBJ2-7|TRBD1|NA
TGTGCCACCAGCCGAGGCCCGGGACAGGCCTACGAGCAGTACTTC
CATSRGPGQAYEQYF
>TRBV27|TRBJ2-5|TRBD1|NA
TGTGCCAGCAGTTTTCGTAGTCTGGCGCAGGGGGTTCAAGAGACCCAGTACTTC
CASSFRSLAQGVQETQYF